This T cell receptor beta chain emerged from a study of shared clonotypes between healthy human individuals. General study findings and limits: Clonotype sharing across a handful of donors was observed for 4.5% to 6.5% of naive CD4 clonotypes. Sequencing depth was expected to influence donor clonotype sharing.

The assay was immunoSEQ multiplex PCR, and TCRdb's table has in-frame clones only and misses some. The sample contains around 1.6 million clones, 95% to 99% of which appear only once. The V end lost 0 bases, the J end lost 0 bases, and 13 bases lay between the germline ends. Germline V lookup: CDR1 SGHRS, CDR2 YFSETQ. The CDR3 is made up of 17 amino acids. Donors were healthy HIV-negative adults without recently reported acute infections or vaccinations. As for this clone: The antigen remains unidentified.

The genes are TRBV5-1 and TRBJ2-1; tentative D call: TRBD2 (5 bases). Material: naive CD4+ T cells sorted from blood. Regarding subset: CD45RA+ positively selected. This clonotype was obtained from a man aged 30 to 45 in good health. The CDR3 here is CASSLEVTGSSYNEQFF. CDR3 DNA: TGCGCCAGCAGCTTGGAAGTGACGGGAAGCTCCTACAATGAGCAGTTCTTC.